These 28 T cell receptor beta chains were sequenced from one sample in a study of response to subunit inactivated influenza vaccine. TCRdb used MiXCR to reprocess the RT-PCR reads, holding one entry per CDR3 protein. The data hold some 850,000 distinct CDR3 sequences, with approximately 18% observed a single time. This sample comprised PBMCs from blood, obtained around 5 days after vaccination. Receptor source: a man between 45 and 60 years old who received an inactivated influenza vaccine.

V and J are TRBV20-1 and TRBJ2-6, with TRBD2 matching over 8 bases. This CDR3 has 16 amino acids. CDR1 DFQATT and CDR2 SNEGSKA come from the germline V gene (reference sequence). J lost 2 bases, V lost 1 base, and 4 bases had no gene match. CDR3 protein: CSARVNGRAGANVLTF. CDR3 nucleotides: TGCAGTGCTAGAGTGAACGGGAGGGCTGGGGCCAACGTCCTGACTTTC.

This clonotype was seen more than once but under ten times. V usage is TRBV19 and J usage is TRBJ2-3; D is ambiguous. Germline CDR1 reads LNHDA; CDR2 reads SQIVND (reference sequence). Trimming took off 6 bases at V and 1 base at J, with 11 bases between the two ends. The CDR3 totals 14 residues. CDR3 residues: CASRPGGRTDTQYF. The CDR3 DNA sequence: TGTGCCAGTAGGCCAGGCGGCCGCACAGATACGCAGTATTTT. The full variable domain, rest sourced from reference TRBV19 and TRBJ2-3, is DGGITQSPKYLFRKEGQNVTLSCEQNLNHDAMYWYRQDPGQGLRLIYYSQIVNDFQKGDIAEGYSVSREKKESFPLTVTSAQKNPTAFYLCASRPGGRTDTQYFGPGTRLTVL.

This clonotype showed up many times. CDR3 sequence (DNA): TGCAGTGCTAGAGGGGGGGCGTCAGGCAATCAGCCCCAGCATTTT. This sequence encodes CSARGGASGNQPQHF. The V and J genes are TRBV20-1 and TRBJ1-5, with a tentative D call TRBD1 (6 bases). The germline CDR1 and CDR2 sequences are DFQATT and SNEGSKA (reference sequence). The V and J ends lost 1 base and 2 bases respectively, with 12 bases between them. The length of the CDR3 is 15 residues.

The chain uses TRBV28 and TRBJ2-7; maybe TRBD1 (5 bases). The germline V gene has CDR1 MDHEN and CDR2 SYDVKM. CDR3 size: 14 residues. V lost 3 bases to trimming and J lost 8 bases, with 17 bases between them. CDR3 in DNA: TGTGCCAGCAGTTTCCCAGGGCAAAGATCCAAGCAGTACTTC. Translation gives CASSFPGQRSKQYF.

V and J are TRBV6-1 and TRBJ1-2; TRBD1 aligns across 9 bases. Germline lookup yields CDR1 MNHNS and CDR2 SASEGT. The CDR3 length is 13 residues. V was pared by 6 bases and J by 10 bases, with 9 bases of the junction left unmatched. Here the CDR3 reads CASRREQGAPYTF. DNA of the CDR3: TGTGCCAGCAGAAGGGAACAGGGGGCCCCCTACACCTTC.

In DNA form, the CDR3 reads TGTGCCACCAGCTATCCCGGACAGGGTGGTTCCGATACGCAGTATTTT. This translates into CATSYPGQGGSDTQYF. The gene calls are TRBV15 and TRBJ2-3; 8 nucleotides agree with TRBD1. The CDR3 has 16 residues. V lost 5 bases, J lost 6 bases, and 13 bases stayed unmatched. Germline CDR1 is LNHNV and CDR2 is YYDKDF (reference sequence).

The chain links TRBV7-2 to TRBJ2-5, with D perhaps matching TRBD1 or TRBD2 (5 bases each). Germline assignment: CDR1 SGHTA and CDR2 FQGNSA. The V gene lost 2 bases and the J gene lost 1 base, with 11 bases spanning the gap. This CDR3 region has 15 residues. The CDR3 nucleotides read TGTGCCAGCAGCTTAACTGGGACGACCCAAGAGACCCAGTACTTC. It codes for CASSLTGTTQETQYF.

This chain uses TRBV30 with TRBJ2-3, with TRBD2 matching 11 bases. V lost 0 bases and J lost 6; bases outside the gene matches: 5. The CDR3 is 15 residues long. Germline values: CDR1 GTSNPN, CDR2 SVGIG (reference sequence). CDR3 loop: CAWSVTSGGWDTQYF. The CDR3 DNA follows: TGTGCCTGGAGTGTAACTAGCGGGGGCTGGGATACGCAGTATTTT.

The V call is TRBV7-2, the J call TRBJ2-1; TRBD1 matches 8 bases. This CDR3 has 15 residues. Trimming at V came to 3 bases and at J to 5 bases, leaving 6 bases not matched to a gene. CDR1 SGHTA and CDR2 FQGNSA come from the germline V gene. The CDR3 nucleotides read TGTGCCAGCAGCTTGGACAGGGCGACCCACAATGAGCAGTTCTTC. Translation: CASSLDRATHNEQFF.

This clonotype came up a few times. The DNA for the CDR3 is TGTGCCAGCAGTGAAGGGTCCGGGCGGGGGGCCACAGATACGCAGTATTTT. Protein: CASSEGSGRGATDTQYF. The chain combines TRBV25-1 with TRBJ2-3, with TRBD2 matching over 8 bases. This CDR3 contains 17 residues. With 2 bases clipped from V and 2 bases from J, the junction kept 9 bases outside the gene matches. CDR1 is MGHDK and CDR2 is SYGVNS in the germline V gene.

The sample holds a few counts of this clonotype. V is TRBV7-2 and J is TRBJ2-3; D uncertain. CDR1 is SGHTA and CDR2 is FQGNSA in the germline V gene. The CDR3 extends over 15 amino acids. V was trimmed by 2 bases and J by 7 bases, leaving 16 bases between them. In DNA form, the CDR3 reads TGTGCCAGCAGCTTACGGACCAAAATCGTAAATACGCAGTATTTT. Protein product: CASSLRTKIVNTQYF.

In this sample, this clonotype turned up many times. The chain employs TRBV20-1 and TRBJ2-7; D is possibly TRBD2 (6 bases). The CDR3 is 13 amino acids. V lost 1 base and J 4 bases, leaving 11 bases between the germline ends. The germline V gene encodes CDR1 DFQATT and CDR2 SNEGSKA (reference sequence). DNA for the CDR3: TGCAGTGCTAGAGGGGGAGGTAGTTACGAGCAGTACTTC. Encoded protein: CSARGGGSYEQYF.

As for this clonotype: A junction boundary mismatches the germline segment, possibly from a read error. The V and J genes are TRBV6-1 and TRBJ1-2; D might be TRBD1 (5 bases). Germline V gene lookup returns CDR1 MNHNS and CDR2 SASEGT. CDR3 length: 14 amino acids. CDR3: CASREGTDYYGYTF. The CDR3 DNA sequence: TGTGCCAGCAGAGAAGGGACGGATTACTATGGCTACACCTTC.

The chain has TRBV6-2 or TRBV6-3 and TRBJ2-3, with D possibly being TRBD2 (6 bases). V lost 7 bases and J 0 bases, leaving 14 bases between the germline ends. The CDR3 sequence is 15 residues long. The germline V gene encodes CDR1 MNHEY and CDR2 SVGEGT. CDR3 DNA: TGTGCCAGCACACAACCGGGACTCAGCACAGATACGCAGTATTTT. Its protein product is CASTQPGLSTDTQYF.

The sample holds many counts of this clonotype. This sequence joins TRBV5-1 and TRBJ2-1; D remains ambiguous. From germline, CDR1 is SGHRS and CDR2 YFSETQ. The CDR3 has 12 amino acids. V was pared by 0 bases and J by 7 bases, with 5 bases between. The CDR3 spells CASSLEGNEQFF. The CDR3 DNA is TGCGCCAGCAGCTTGGAAGGGAATGAGCAGTTCTTC.

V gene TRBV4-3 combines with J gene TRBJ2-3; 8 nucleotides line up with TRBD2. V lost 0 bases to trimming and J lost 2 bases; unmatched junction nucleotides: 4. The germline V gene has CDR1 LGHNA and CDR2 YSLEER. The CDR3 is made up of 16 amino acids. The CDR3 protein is CASSQELAEHTDTQYF. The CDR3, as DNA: TGCGCCAGCAGCCAAGAACTAGCGGAGCACACAGATACGCAGTATTTT.

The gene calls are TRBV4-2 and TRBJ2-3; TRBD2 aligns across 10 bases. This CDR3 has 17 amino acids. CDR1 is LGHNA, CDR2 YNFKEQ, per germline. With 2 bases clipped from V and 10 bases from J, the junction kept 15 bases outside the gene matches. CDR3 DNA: TGTGCCAGCAGCCAATCCTCTAGCGGGGGCGCAGGGTGGGCGCAGTATTTT. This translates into CASSQSSSGGAGWAQYF.

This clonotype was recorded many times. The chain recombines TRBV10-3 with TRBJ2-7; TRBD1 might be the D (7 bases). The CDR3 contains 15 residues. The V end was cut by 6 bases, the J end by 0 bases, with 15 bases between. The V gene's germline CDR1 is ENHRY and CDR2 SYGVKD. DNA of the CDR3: TGTGCCATCAGGGGAGGACAGGAGAGCTCCTACGAGCAGTACTTC. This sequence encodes CAIRGGQESSYEQYF.

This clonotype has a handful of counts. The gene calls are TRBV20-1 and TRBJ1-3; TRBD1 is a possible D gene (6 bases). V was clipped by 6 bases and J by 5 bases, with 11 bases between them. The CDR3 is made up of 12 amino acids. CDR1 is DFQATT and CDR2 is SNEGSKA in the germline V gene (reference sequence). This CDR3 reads CSASGQRNTIYF. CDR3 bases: TGCAGTGCGTCCGGACAGCGAAACACCATATATTTT.

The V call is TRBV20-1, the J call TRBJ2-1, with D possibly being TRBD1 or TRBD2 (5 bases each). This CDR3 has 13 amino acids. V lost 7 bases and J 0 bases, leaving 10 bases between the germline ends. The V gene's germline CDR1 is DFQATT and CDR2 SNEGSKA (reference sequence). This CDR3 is CSGGTDSYNEQFF. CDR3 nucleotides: TGCAGTGGTGGGACGGACTCCTACAATGAGCAGTTCTTC.

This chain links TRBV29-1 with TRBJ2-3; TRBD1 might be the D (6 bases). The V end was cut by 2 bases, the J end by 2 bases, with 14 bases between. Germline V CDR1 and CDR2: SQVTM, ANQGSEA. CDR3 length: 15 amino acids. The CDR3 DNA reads TGCAGCGTTGAATATTCAGGGGAGTCCACAGATACGCAGTATTTT. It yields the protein CSVEYSGESTDTQYF.

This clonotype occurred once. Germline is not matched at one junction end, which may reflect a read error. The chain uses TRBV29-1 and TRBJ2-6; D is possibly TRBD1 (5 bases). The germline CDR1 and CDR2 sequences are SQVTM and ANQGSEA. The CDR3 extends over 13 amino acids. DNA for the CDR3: TGCAGCGTTCATTTTTCTGGGGCCAACGTCCTGATTTTC. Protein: CSVHFSGANVLIF.

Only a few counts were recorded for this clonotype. The CDR3 here is CAISRTYYGYTF. The CDR3 nucleotides are TGTGCCATCAGCAGAACATACTATGGCTACACCTTC. V gene TRBV10-3 combines with J gene TRBJ1-2; D remains ambiguous. V was shortened by 6 bases and J by 3 bases, with 8 bases between the two germline ends. The CDR3 spans 12 residues. Germline V gives CDR1 ENHRY, CDR2 SYGVKD.

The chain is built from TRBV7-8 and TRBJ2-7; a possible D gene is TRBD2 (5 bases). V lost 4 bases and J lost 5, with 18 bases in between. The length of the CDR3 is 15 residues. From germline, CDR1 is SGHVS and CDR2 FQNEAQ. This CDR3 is CASSSTPGITHEQYF. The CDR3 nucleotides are TGTGCCAGCAGCTCCACCCCCGGGATAACACACGAGCAGTACTTC.

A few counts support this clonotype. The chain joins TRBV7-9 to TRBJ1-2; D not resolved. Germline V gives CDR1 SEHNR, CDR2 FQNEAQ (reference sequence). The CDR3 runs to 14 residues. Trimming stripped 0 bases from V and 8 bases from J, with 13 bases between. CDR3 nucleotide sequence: TGTGCCAGCAGCTTAGCGCTTGGGAGCGGAGGCTACACCTTC. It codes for CASSLALGSGGYTF.

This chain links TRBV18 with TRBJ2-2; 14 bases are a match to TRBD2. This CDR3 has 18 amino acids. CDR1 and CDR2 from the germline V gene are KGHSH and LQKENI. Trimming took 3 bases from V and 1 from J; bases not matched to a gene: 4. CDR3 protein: CASSPGLAGAQNTGELFF. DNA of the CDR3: TGTGCCAGCTCACCGGGACTAGCGGGGGCCCAGAACACCGGGGAGCTGTTTTTT.

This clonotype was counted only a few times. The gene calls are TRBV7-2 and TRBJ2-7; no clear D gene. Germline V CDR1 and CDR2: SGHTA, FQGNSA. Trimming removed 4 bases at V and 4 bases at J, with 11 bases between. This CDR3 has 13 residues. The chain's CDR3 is CASSSPSLYEQYF. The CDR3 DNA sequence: TGTGCCAGCAGCTCACCCTCTCTTTACGAGCAGTACTTC.

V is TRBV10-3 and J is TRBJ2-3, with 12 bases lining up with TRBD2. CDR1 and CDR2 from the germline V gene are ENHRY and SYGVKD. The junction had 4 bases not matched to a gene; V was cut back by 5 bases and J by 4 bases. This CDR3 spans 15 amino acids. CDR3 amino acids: CAISMTSGSADTQYF. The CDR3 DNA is TGTGCCATCAGTATGACTAGCGGGAGTGCAGATACGCAGTATTTT.